One and the same sample provided the 14 T cell receptor beta chains below, sequenced in a study of blood T cell repertoires in COVID-19. The table came from immunoSEQ multiplex PCR; TCRdb's copy has only in-frame clones and leaves some out. This table has tens of thousands of clones, more than 65% appearing once. Sequencing input: peripheral blood. These receptors all come from a human donor in a cohort sampled during active COVID-19.

The chain links TRBV5-5 to TRBJ1-6, with D uncertain. Per germline, CDR1 SGHKS and CDR2 YYEKEE (reference sequence). This CDR3 has 16 residues. V shed 2 bases and J shed 10 bases, with 19 bases lying between them. CDR3 sequence (DNA): TGTGCCAGCAGCTTTACGGGAGGCTCCGAGAGGTCACCCCTCCACTTT. This sequence encodes CASSFTGGSERSPLHF.

CDR3 sequence (DNA): TGTGCCAGCAGCACTCGACTAGCGGGCCTTTCGGATACGCAGTATTTT. This codes for CASSTRLAGLSDTQYF. The rearrangement joins TRBV5-4 to TRBJ2-3; 10 bases fit TRBD2. The V gene's germline CDR1 is SGHNT and CDR2 YYREEE (reference sequence). This CDR3 has 16 residues. The V and J ends lost 4 bases and 6 bases, in that order; junction bases with no gene match: 11. Using reference TRBV5-4 and TRBJ2-3 for the parts outside the CDR3, the full variable domain is ETGVTQSPTHLIKTRGQQVTLRCSSQSGHNTVSWYQQALGQGPQFIFQYYREEENGRGNFPPRFSGLQFPNYSSELNVNALELDDSALYLCASSTRLAGLSDTQYFGPGTRLTVL.

This sequence joins TRBV29-1 and TRBJ1-1; 8 nucleotides align to TRBD1. The V segment lost 6 bases and the J segment 5 bases; nucleotides outside the gene matches: 5. The CDR3 totals 12 residues. The germline V gene has CDR1 SQVTM and CDR2 ANQGSEA. CDR3 DNA sequence: TGCAGCGTCGGACAGGGTGGTACTGAAGCTTTCTTT. It is translated as CSVGQGGTEAFF.

V gene TRBV9 combines with J gene TRBJ2-7, with 7 bases lining up with TRBD2. Looked up from germline, CDR1 is SGDLS and CDR2 is YYNGEE. This CDR3 has 15 residues. V dropped 4 bases and J dropped 4; count of bases not matched to a gene: 11. The CDR3 nucleotides are TGTGCCAGCAGCCGCGAGGGGCGGGGGTTTTACGAGCAGTACTTC. It specifies CASSREGRGFYEQYF.

The rearrangement links TRBV5-4 to TRBJ2-2; the match to TRBD2 covers 7 bases. The CDR3 totals 15 residues. Losses at the gene ends were 4 bases for V and 1 base for J; bases not matched to a gene: 4. In germline, CDR1 is SGHNT, CDR2 YYREEE (reference sequence). CDR3 region: CASSPASGNTGELFF. CDR3 DNA sequence: TGTGCCAGCAGCCCCGCTAGCGGGAACACCGGGGAGCTGTTTTTT.

The rearrangement links TRBV5-1 to TRBJ1-1, with D unresolved. The CDR3 runs to 14 residues. Germline V gives CDR1 SGHRS, CDR2 YFSETQ. Deletions cut 0 bases from V and 5 bases from J, with 11 bases between. CDR3 sequence reads: CASSLVSGITEAFF. DNA of the CDR3: TGCGCCAGCAGCTTGGTTTCCGGGATTACTGAAGCTTTCTTT.

The gene calls are TRBV18 and TRBJ2-7; tentative D call: TRBD1 (6 bases). The CDR3 loop spans 14 amino acids. Looked up from germline, CDR1 is KGHSH and CDR2 is LQKENI. V was shortened by 3 bases and J by 0 bases, with 9 bases between the two germline ends. CDR3 loop: CASSPSTGSYEQYF. The CDR3 DNA reads as TGTGCCAGCTCACCCTCGACAGGCTCCTACGAGCAGTACTTC.

The chain employs TRBV9 and TRBJ1-2; D perhaps matches TRBD1 (6 bases). The V end was cut by 2 bases, the J end by 2 bases, with 10 bases between. CDR3 length: 14 residues. The germline V gene has CDR1 SGDLS and CDR2 YYNGEE. Written as DNA, the CDR3 is TGTGCCAGCAGCGTCGGACAGACCAACTATGGCTACACCTTC. Protein: CASSVGQTNYGYTF.

The J gene is TRBJ2-5, the V gene TRBV11-3; no firm D call. CDR1 and CDR2 from the germline V gene are SGHNT and YENEEA. V was cut by 1 base and J by 1 base, with 4 bases left in between. The length of the CDR3 is 13 residues. The CDR3 bases are TGTGCCAGCAGCTTAGGGCCCCAAGAGACCCAGTACTTC. Translation: CASSLGPQETQYF.

V is TRBV27 and J is TRBJ2-2; 8 bases match TRBD2. The V segment lost 1 base and the J segment 2 bases; nucleotides outside the gene matches: 3. Per the germline V gene, CDR1 is MNHEY and CDR2 is SMNVEV (reference sequence). The CDR3 contains 16 residues. CDR3 DNA sequence: TGTGCCAGCAGTTTATATCGGGGGGGTAACACCGGGGAGCTGTTTTTT. Translated, it gives CASSLYRGGNTGELFF.

This clone was observed at least ten times. This chain joins TRBV6-5 and TRBJ2-7; a possible D gene is TRBD2 (6 bases). This CDR3 region has 14 residues. From germline, CDR1 is MNHEY and CDR2 SVGAGI. V shed 6 bases and J shed 3 bases, with 15 bases lying between them. The CDR3 loop reads CASRPPGLNYEQYF. In DNA form, the CDR3 reads TGTGCCAGCAGACCACCGGGACTTAACTACGAGCAGTACTTC.

This clone occurred a few times. The chain joins TRBV7-9 to TRBJ1-3; D is unresolved. Germline V CDR1 and CDR2: SEHNR, FQNEAQ (reference sequence). The CDR3 spans 15 residues. V lost 5 bases and J 2 bases, leaving 13 bases between the germline ends. The CDR3 here is CASSPAGFTGNTIYF. The CDR3 DNA follows: TGTGCCAGCAGCCCCGCGGGGTTCACTGGAAACACCATATATTTT.

This clone was recorded a few times. V usage is TRBV5-4 and J usage is TRBJ2-1; TRBD2 matches 12 bases. The length of the CDR3 is 16 residues. CDR1 is SGHNT and CDR2 is YYREEE in the germline V gene (reference sequence). The junction had 6 bases not matched to a gene; V was cut back by 4 bases and J by 4 bases. The CDR3 DNA reads as TGTGCCAGCAGCGCGACTAGCGGGAGTAGGTACAATGAGCAGTTCTTC. It codes for CASSATSGSRYNEQFF.

This sequence joins TRBV12-3 or TRBV12-4 and TRBJ1-1; no clear D. This CDR3 comprises 12 residues. Trimming left V 4 bases short and J 0 bases short, with 3 bases between. DNA for the CDR3: TGTGCCAGCAGTTCCATGAACACTGAAGCTTTCTTT. Amino acids: CASSSMNTEAFF.